This TCR beta chain is from a study of Ad26.COV2.S vaccination and SARS-CoV-2 variants. Sequencing was performed with immunoSEQ multiplex PCR; in TCRdb, only in-frame clones are kept and a portion is missing. The profile shows around 340,000 clones, 75% to 90% of them singletons. Points from the study as a whole: People given the vaccine had a wider spike-specific TCR breadth than placebo recipients did. After vaccination, substantial breadth of spike-specific CD8+ and CD4+ responses was reported.

Remarks on this clone: Its antigen is still unknown.

The treatment was: about 20 received Ad26.COV2.S at low or high dose, single or two shots; five or six received placebo; per-sample allocation not given. At day 63 after the first vaccine or placebo injection, samples were drawn. In Boston, an adult donor aged 18-55 years took part. The CDR3 loop spans 13 amino acids. Between the trimmed V and J ends, which lost 0 bases and 9 bases, there was a span of 10 bases. CDR1 SGDLS and CDR2 YYNGEE come from the germline V gene. The gene calls are TRBV9 and TRBJ2-1; no clear D. Sample: peripheral blood, taken in a trial of Ad26.COV2.S vaccine versus placebo. This TCR was sampled from a person between 18 and 65 years old who received the Ad26.COV2.S COVID-19 vaccine or a placebo. The CDR3 DNA is TGTGCCAGCAGCGTAGAAGGGTTCGGTGAGCAGTTCTTC. Its translation is CASSVEGFGEQFF.